A single sample is the source of the 19 T cell receptor beta chains below, sequenced in a study of blood T cells in healthy people across ages. For the second PCR, which ran for 7 to 11 cycles, a sample-barcoded 5' primer and a J-beta primer mix were used. TCRdb re-called the 5' RACE reads with MiXCR, one entry per CDR3 protein. The sample has 450,000 to 700,000 distinct CDR3 sequences; approximately 27% are singletons. Sequencing was done on a sample of blood. These receptors were collected from a woman aged 70 to 79 in good health.

The genes are TRBV20-1 and TRBJ2-5, with D perhaps matching TRBD2 (6 bases). V was pared by 6 bases and J by 3 bases, with 14 bases between. The CDR3 spans 13 residues. Germline V lookup: CDR1 DFQATT, CDR2 SNEGSKA (reference sequence). CDR3 in amino acids: CSANPGLKETQYF. Written as DNA, the CDR3 is TGCAGTGCGAATCCCGGACTAAAAGAGACCCAGTACTTC.

This clonotype was detected a few times. The chain employs TRBV7-2 and TRBJ2-5, with D perhaps given as TRBD1 or TRBD2 (6 bases each). Per the germline V gene, CDR1 is SGHTA and CDR2 is FQGNSA. Trimming pared 2 bases from V and 2 bases from J, leaving 12 bases between. The CDR3 has 15 amino acids. The CDR3 DNA follows: TGTGCCAGCAGCTTATTGTCGGGGGCACAAGAGACCCAGTACTTC. Residues: CASSLLSGAQETQYF.

This clonotype was counted ten times or more. J is TRBJ1-1 and V is TRBV7-2, with 8 bases lining up with TRBD1. Trimming at V came to 5 bases and at J to 4 bases, leaving 12 bases not matched to a gene. The CDR3 spans 16 residues. Germline values: CDR1 SGHTA, CDR2 FQGNSA. The CDR3 sequence: CASSRRSGGLGTEAFF. CDR3 DNA: TGTGCCAGCAGCCGCCGATCAGGGGGCTTGGGCACTGAAGCTTTCTTT.

This clonotype has a handful of counts. The chain has TRBV29-1 and TRBJ1-1; 8 nucleotides align to TRBD1. Per germline, CDR1 SQVTM and CDR2 ANQGSEA. The CDR3 length is 13 residues. V lost 7 bases to trimming and J lost 3 bases; unmatched junction nucleotides: 7. The CDR3 nucleotides are TGCAGCGCTCCTAAACAGGGGGACACTGAAGCTTTCTTT. It yields the protein CSAPKQGDTEAFF.

J is TRBJ2-1 and V is TRBV29-1; D is unresolved. Germline CDR1 reads SQVTM; CDR2 reads ANQGSEA. The ends were cut back, 6 bases at V and 7 bases at J, with 13 bases in the middle. The length of the CDR3 is 12 residues. CDR3 sequence reads: CSVGFGGNEQFF. The CDR3 DNA reads TGCAGCGTGGGCTTCGGCGGAAATGAGCAGTTCTTC.

About this clonotype itself: The germline gene is not matched at one end of the junction; a read error may be the cause. This chain connects TRBV6-6 to TRBJ2-5; D may correspond to TRBD1 or TRBD2 (5 bases each). From germline, CDR1 is MNHNY and CDR2 SVGAGI (reference sequence). CDR3 length: 14 residues. Written as DNA, the CDR3 is TGTGCCAGCAGGGGGACGGGCGGACAAGAGACCAAGTACTTC. As protein: CASRGTGGQETKYF.

This chain links TRBV19 with TRBJ2-2; no reliable D call. The CDR3 has 15 residues. From germline, CDR1 is LNHDA and CDR2 SQIVND (reference sequence). The V end lost 9 bases, the J end lost 2 bases, and 16 bases lay between the germline ends. Here the CDR3 DNA reads TGTGCCAGCCTAAGATCTGATTTTAACACCGGGGAGCTGTTTTTT. Protein: CASLRSDFNTGELFF.

The chain employs TRBV2 and TRBJ1-2; no reliable D call. This CDR3 region has 12 residues. The germline V gene encodes CDR1 SNHLY and CDR2 FYNNEI. The V end lost 4 bases, the J end lost 5 bases, and 8 bases lay between the germline ends. The chain's CDR3 is CASSVSDYGYTF. In nucleotides, the CDR3 is TGTGCCAGCAGTGTATCAGATTATGGCTACACCTTC. The full variable domain, its missing parts supplied by reference TRBV2 and TRBJ1-2, is EPEVTQTPSHQVTQMGQEVILRCVPISNHLYFYWYRQILGQKVEFLVSFYNNEISEKSEIFDDQFSVERPDGSNFTLKIRSTKLEDSAMYFCASSVSDYGYTFGSGTRLTVV.

This clonotype was counted at least ten times. The chain carries TRBV29-1 and TRBJ2-7; D call uncertain. V was pared by 2 bases and J by 6 bases, with 11 bases between. Germline-derived CDR1 and CDR2 are SQVTM and ANQGSEA. This CDR3 is 12 amino acids long. The CDR3 is CSVELPLREQYF. In DNA form, the CDR3 reads TGCAGCGTTGAACTTCCCCTTCGCGAGCAGTACTTC.

This clonotype was seen a handful of times. The V gene is TRBV2, the J gene TRBJ2-3; unclear D gene. The V end was cut by 4 bases, the J end by 6 bases, with 8 bases between. Germline V gene data show CDR1 as SNHLY and CDR2 as FYNNEI. There are 12 residues in the CDR3. The DNA for the CDR3 is TGTGCCAGCAGTGGAGATGGGGATACGCAGTATTTT. This sequence encodes CASSGDGDTQYF.

With regard to this clonotype: The junction and the germline gene differ at one end; a read error may be behind it. V usage is TRBV5-1 and J usage is TRBJ2-3, with 11 bases identical to TRBD2. Germline CDR1 reads SGHRS; CDR2 reads YFSETQ. The CDR3 extends over 16 amino acids. The CDR3 region is CASSLTSGSNADTQYF. CDR3 DNA sequence: TGCGCCAGCAGCTTGACTAGCGGGAGTAACGCAGATACGCAGTACTTT.

V usage is TRBV7-8 and J usage is TRBJ2-5; TRBD2 aligns across 16 bases. This CDR3 region has 18 residues. J was trimmed by 1 base and V by 3 bases; bases with no gene match: 5. Germline V gene sequence: CDR1 SGHVS, CDR2 FQNEAQ. CDR3: CASSFFGTSGGAQETQYF. For the CDR3, the DNA is TGTGCCAGCAGCTTTTTCGGGACTAGCGGGGGGGCCCAAGAGACCCAGTACTTC.

The V call is TRBV4-2, the J call TRBJ2-1; TRBD2 matches at 10 bases. The germline V gene encodes CDR1 LGHNA and CDR2 YNFKEQ. The CDR3 covers 16 residues. V was pared by 0 bases and J by 4 bases, with 3 bases of the junction left unmatched. CDR3 coding DNA: TGTGCCAGCAGCCAAGATGTAGCGGGGGGATACAATGAGCAGTTCTTC. It is translated as CASSQDVAGGYNEQFF.

This clonotype was detected a few times. This sequence joins TRBV9 and TRBJ2-2, with TRBD2 identical over 8 bases. The V segment lost 0 bases and the J segment 0 bases; nucleotides outside the gene matches: 4. The CDR3 sequence is 17 residues long. Germline loops: CDR1 SGDLS, CDR2 YYNGEE. CDR3 loop: CASSVAVSGANTGELFF. CDR3 nucleotide sequence: TGTGCCAGCAGCGTAGCCGTTAGCGGGGCGAACACCGGGGAGCTGTTTTTT. Using reference TRBV9 and TRBJ2-2 for the parts outside the CDR3, the full variable domain is DSGVTQTPKHLITATGQRVTLRCSPRSGDLSVYWYQQSLDQGLQFLIQYYNGEERAKGNILERFSAQQFPDLHSELNLSSLELGDSALYFCASSVAVSGANTGELFFGEGSRLTVL.

The chain has TRBV5-1 and TRBJ1-2, with D perhaps matching TRBD1 (5 bases). The V and J ends lost 0 bases and 7 bases respectively, with 13 bases between them. Germline lookup yields CDR1 SGHRS and CDR2 YFSETQ. This CDR3 spans 14 amino acids. CDR3 region: CASSLAGGEGGYTF. CDR3 in DNA: TGCGCCAGCAGCTTGGCTGGGGGGGAAGGTGGCTACACCTTC.

Many counts were recorded for this clonotype. V gene TRBV9 combines with J gene TRBJ2-7; no firm D call. Germline CDR1 reads SGDLS; CDR2 reads YYNGEE. V was shortened by 0 bases and J by 2 bases, with 12 bases between the two germline ends. The CDR3 sequence is 15 residues long. CDR3 nucleotide sequence: TGTGCCAGCAGCGTAGCGGGCCACGGCACCTACGAGCAGTACTTC. Translated, it gives CASSVAGHGTYEQYF. The variable domain in full, with the rest retrieved from reference TRBV9 and TRBJ2-7, is DSGVTQTPKHLITATGQRVTLRCSPRSGDLSVYWYQQSLDQGLQFLIQYYNGEERAKGNILERFSAQQFPDLHSELNLSSLELGDSALYFCASSVAGHGTYEQYFGPGTRLTVT.

This clonotype was seen only once. V usage is TRBV27 and J usage is TRBJ2-4; 8 bases map to TRBD1. The V and J ends lost 1 base and 6 bases, in that order; junction bases with no gene match: 5. This CDR3 has 15 residues. Germline CDR1 MNHEY, CDR2 SMNVEV (reference sequence). CDR3 sequence (DNA): TGTGCCAGCAGTTTATTTTCAGGGGGCGTAAACATTCAGTACTTC. Translation gives CASSLFSGGVNIQYF.

This clonotype was seen more than once but under ten times. V and J are TRBV29-1 and TRBJ1-1; D not resolved. Trimming took off 4 bases at V and 5 bases at J, with 17 bases between the two ends. Germline V gene data show CDR1 as SQVTM and CDR2 as ANQGSEA. This CDR3 spans 14 amino acids. Written as DNA, the CDR3 is TGCAGCGTTGGAGGTGCCCAAACGGGGACTGAAGCTTTCTTT. Amino acid sequence: CSVGGAQTGTEAFF. The full variable domain, completed using reference TRBV29-1 and TRBJ1-1, is SAVISQKPSRDICQRGTSLTIQCQVDSQVTMMFWYRQQPGQSLTLIATANQGSEATYESGFVIDKFPISRPNLTFSTLTVSNMSPEDSSIYLCSVGGAQTGTEAFFGQGTRLTVV.

This clonotype has only a few counts. The V and J genes are TRBV10-3 and TRBJ2-7; tentatively, D is TRBD1 (6 bases). Per the germline V gene, CDR1 is ENHRY and CDR2 is SYGVKD. Trimming took 4 bases from V and 6 from J, leaving 13 bases between them. This CDR3 has 13 amino acids. The CDR3 sequence: CAISGPGAGEQYF. The CDR3 DNA sequence: TGTGCCATCAGTGGCCCAGGGGCCGGCGAGCAGTACTTC.